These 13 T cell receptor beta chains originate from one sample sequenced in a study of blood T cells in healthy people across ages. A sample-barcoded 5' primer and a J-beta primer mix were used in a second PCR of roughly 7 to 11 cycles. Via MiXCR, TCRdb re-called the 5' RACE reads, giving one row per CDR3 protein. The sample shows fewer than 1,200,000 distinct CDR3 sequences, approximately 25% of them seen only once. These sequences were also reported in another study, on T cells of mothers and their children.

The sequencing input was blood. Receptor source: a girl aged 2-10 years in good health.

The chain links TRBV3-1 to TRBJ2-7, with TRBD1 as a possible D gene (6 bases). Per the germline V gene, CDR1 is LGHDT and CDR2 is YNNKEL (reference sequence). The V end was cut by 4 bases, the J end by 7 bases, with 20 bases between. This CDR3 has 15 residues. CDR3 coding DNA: TGTGCCAGCAGCCTCACCGGACAGTCCCTGGTGGAGCAGTACTTC. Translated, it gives CASSLTGQSLVEQYF.

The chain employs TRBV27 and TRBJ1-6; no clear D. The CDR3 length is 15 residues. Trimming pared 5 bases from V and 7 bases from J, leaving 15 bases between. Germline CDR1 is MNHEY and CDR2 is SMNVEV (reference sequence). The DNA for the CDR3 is TGTGCCAGCAGTCCCGAGGGTGCGGCCAATTCACCCCTCCACTTT. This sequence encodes CASSPEGAANSPLHF.

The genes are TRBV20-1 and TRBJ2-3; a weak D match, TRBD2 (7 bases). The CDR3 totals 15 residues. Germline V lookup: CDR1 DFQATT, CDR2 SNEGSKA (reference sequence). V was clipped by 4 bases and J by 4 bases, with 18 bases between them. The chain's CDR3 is CSAMEGGPVADTQYF. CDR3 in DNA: TGCAGTGCTATGGAGGGGGGGCCTGTCGCAGATACGCAGTATTTT.

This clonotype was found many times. CDR3 coding DNA: TGTGCCAGCAGCTTAGCCGGGCAGCAAGAGACCCAGTACTTC. Translated, it gives CASSLAGQQETQYF. The chain employs TRBV7-2 and TRBJ2-5; D is unresolved. Trimming pared 0 bases from V and 2 bases from J, leaving 7 bases between. The CDR3 is 14 amino acids. The V gene's germline CDR1 is SGHTA and CDR2 FQGNSA.

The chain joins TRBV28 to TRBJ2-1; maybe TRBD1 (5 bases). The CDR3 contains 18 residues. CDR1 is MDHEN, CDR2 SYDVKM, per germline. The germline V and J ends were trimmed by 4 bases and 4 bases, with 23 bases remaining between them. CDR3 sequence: CASSSLLWRQQEYNEQFF. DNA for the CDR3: TGTGCCAGCAGTTCCTTATTGTGGAGACAGCAGGAGTACAATGAGCAGTTCTTC.

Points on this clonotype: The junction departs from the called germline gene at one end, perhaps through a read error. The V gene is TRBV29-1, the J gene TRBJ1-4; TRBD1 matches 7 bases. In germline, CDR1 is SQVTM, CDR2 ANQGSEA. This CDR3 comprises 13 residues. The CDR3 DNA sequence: TGCAGCGCCCAAGGACAGGCCGATGAAAAACCGTTTTTT. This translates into CSAQGQADEKPFF.

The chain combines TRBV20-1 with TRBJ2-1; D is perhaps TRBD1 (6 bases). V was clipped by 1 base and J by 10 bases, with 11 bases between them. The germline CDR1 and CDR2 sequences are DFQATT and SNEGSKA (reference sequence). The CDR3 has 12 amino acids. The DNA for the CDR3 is TGCAGTGCTAGAGCCCCACAGGGCGAGCAGTTCTTC. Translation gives CSARAPQGEQFF.

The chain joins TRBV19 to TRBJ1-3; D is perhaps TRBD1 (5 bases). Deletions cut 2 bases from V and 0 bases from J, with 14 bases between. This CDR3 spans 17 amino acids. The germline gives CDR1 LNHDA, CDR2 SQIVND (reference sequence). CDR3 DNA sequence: TGTGCCAGTAGTATAAATCGGGGCAGTCCCTCTGGAAACACCATATATTTT. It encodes CASSINRGSPSGNTIYF.

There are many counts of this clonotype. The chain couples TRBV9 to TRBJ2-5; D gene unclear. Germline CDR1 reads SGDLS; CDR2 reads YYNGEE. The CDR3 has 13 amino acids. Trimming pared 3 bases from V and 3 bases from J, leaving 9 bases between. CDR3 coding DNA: TGTGCCAGCAGCGCCTCCTCTAAAGAGACCCAGTACTTC. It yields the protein CASSASSKETQYF.

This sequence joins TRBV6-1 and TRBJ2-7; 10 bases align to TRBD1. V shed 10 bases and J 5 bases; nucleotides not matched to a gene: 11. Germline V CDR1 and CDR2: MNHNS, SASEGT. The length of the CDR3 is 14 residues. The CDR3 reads CATAPGQGFHEQYF. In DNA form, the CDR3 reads TGTGCCACCGCACCGGGACAGGGGTTCCACGAGCAGTACTTC.

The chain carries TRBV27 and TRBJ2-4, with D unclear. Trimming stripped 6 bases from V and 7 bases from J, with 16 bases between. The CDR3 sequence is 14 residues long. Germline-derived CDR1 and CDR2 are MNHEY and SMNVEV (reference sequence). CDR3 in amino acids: CASSPMVGENIQYF. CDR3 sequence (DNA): TGTGCCAGCAGCCCTATGGTAGGAGAGAACATTCAGTACTTC.

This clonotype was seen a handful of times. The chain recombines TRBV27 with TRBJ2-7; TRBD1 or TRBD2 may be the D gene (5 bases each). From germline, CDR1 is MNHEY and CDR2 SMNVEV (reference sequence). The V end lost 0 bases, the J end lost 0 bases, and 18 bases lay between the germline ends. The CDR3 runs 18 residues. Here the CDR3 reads CASSLSSGEGSSSYEQYF. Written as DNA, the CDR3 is TGTGCCAGCAGTTTATCGAGCGGAGAGGGGTCAAGCTCCTACGAGCAGTACTTC.

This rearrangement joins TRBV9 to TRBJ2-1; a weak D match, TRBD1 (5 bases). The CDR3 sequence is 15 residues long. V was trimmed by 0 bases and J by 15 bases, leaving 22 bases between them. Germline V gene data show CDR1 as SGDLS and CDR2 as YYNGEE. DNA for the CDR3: TGTGCCAGCAGCGTAGAACATCTAGGGGCTGGGGCCTCGTTCTTC. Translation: CASSVEHLGAGASFF. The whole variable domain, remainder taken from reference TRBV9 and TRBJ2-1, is DSGVTQTPKHLITATGQRVTLRCSPRSGDLSVYWYQQSLDQGLQFLIQYYNGEERAKGNILERFSAQQFPDLHSELNLSSLELGDSALYFCASSVEHLGAGASFFGPGTRLTVL.